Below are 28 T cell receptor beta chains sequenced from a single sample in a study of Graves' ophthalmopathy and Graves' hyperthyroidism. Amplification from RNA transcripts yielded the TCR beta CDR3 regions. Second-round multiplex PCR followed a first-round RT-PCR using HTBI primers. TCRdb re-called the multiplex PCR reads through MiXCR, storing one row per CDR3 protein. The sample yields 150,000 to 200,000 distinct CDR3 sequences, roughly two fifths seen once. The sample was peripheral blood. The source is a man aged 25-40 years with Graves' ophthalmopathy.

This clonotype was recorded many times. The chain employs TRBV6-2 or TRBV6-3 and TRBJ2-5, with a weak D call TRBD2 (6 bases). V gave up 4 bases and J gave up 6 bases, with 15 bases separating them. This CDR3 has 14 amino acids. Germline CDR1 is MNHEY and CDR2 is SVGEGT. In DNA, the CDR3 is TGTGCCAGCAGTTCCCCGGGGGTGCTGAAGACCCAGTACTTC. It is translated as CASSSPGVLKTQYF.

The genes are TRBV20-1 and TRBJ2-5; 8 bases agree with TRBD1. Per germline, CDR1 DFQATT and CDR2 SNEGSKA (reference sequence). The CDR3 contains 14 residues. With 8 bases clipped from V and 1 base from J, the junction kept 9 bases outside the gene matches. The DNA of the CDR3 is TGCAGTCACAGACAGGGGCTCTCCCAAGAGACCCAGTACTTC. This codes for CSHRQGLSQETQYF.

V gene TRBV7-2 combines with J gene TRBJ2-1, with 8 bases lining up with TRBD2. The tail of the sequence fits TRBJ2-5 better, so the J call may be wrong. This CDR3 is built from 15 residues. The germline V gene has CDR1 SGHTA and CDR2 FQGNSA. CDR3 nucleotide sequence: TGTGCCAGCAGCTTAGAGCGGGGGCAATGGGGGACCCAGTACTTC. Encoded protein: CASSLERGQWGTQYF.

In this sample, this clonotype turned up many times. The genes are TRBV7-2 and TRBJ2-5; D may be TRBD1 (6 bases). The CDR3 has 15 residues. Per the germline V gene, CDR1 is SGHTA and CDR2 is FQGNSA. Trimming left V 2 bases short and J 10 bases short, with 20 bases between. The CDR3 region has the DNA TGTGCCAGCAGCTTAAGCGGACAGACAGTAGGGATCCAGTACTTC. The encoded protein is CASSLSGQTVGIQYF.

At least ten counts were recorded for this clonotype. CDR3 amino acids: CASSWGLEVGEQYF. CDR3 bases: TGTGCCAGCAGTTGGGGACTAGAGGTCGGCGAGCAGTACTTC. The rearrangement links TRBV6-2 or TRBV6-3 to TRBJ2-7; 8 nucleotides align to TRBD2. The CDR3 loop spans 14 amino acids. Per the germline V gene, CDR1 is MNHEY and CDR2 is SVGEGT. V lost 4 bases and J lost 6; bases outside the gene matches: 8.

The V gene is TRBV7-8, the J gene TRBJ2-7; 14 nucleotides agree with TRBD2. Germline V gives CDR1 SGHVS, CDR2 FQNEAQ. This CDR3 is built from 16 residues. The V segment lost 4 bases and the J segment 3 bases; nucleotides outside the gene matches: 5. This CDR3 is CASSSGLAGVGYEQYF. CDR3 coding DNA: TGTGCCAGCAGCTCGGGACTAGCGGGAGTGGGCTACGAGCAGTACTTC.

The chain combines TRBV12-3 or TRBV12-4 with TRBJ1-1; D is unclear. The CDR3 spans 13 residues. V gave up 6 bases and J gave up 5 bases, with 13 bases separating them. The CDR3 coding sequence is TGTGCCAGCAGCACCCCCCCGAGAACTGAAGCTTTCTTT. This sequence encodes CASSTPPRTEAFF.

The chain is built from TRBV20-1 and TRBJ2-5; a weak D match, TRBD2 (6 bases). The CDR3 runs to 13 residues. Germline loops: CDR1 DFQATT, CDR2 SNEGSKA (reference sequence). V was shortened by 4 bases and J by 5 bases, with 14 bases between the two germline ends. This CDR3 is CSAITGGTETQYF. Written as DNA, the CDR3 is TGCAGTGCTATTACTGGCGGGACCGAGACCCAGTACTTC.

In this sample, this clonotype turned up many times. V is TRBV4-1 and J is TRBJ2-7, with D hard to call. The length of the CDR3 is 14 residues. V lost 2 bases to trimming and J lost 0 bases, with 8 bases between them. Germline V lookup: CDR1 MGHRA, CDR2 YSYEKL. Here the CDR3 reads CASSQQYSSYEQYF. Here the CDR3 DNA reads TGCGCCAGCAGCCAACAATACAGCTCCTACGAGCAGTACTTC.

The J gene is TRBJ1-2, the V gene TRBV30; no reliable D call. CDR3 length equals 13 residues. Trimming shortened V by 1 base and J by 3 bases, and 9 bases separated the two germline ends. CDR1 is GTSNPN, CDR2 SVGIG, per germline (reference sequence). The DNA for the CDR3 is TGTGCCTGGAGTGCCTGGACCGACTATGGCTACACCTTC. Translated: CAWSAWTDYGYTF.

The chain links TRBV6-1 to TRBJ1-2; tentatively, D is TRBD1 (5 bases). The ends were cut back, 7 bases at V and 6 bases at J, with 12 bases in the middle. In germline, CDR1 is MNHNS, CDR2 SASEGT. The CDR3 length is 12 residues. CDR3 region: CASTTGGNGYTF. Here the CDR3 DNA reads TGTGCCAGCACCACGGGGGGAAATGGCTACACCTTC.

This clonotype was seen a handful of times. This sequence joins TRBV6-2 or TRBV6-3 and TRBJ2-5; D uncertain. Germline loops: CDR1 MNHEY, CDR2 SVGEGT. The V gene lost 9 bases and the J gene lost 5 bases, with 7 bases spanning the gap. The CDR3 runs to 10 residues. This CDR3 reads CARFSETQYF. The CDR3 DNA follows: TGTGCCAGGTTTAGTGAGACCCAGTACTTC.

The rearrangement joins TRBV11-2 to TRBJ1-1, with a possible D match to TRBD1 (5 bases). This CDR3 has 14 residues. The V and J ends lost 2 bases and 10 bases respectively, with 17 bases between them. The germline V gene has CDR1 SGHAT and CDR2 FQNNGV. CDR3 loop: CASSLIEGPAGAFF. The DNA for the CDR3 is TGTGCCAGCAGCTTAATCGAGGGACCGGCCGGAGCTTTCTTT.

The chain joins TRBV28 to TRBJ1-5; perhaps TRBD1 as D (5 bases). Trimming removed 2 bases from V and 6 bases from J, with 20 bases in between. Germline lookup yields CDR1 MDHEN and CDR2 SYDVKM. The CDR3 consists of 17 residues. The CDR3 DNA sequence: TGTGCCAGCAGTTTAGCTCAGGGAGGTCGGTATCGTCAGCCCCAGCATTTT. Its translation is CASSLAQGGRYRQPQHF.

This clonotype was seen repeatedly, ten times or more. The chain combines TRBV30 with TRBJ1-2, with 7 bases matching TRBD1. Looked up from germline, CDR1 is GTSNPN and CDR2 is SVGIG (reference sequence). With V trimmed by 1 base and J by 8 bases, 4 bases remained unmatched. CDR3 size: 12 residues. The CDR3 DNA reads TGTGCCTGGAGTGGGACAGGCTTCGGCTACACCTTC. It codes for CAWSGTGFGYTF.

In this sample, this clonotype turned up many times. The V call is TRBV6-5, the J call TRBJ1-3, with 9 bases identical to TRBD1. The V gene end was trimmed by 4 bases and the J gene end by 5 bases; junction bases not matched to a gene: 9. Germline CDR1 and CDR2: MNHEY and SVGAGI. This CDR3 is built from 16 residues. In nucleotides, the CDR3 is TGTGCCAGCAGTTTTCTTCCGGGACAGGGAAGAAACACCATATATTTT. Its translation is CASSFLPGQGRNTIYF.

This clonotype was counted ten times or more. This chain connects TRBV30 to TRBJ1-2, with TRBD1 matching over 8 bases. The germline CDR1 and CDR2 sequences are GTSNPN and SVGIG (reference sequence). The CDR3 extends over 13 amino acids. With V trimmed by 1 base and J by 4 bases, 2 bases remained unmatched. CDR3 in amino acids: CAWSGTGSYGYTF. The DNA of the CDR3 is TGTGCCTGGAGTGGGACAGGGTCCTATGGCTACACCTTC.

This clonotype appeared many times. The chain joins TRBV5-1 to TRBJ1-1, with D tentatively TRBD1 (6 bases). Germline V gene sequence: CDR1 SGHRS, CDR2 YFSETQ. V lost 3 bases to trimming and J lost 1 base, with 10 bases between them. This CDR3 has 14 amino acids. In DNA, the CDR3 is TGCGCCAGCAGCTCCCGACAGGAGAACACTGAAGCTTTCTTT. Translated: CASSSRQENTEAFF.

In nucleotides, the CDR3 is TGCAGTGCCAGACAGGGGGCGATGAACACTGAAGCTTTCTTT. It codes for CSARQGAMNTEAFF. The J gene is TRBJ1-1, the V gene TRBV20-1; 10 bases are shared with TRBD1. The CDR3 spans 14 residues. CDR1 and CDR2 from the germline V gene are DFQATT and SNEGSKA (reference sequence). Trimming cost V 6 bases and J 0 bases; bases outside gene matches: 4.

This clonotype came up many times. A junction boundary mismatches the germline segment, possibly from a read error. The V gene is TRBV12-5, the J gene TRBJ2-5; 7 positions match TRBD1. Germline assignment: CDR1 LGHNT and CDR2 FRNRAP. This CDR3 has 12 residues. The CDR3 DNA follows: TGTGCTAGTGGTTTGGTACGGGGACAGCGAAACTTC. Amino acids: CASGLVRGQRNF.

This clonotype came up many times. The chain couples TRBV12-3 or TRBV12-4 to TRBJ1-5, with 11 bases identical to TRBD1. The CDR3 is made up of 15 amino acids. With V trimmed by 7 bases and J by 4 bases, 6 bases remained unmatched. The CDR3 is CASTPGTGGNQPQHF. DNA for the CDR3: TGTGCCAGCACCCCAGGGACAGGGGGTAATCAGCCCCAGCATTTT.

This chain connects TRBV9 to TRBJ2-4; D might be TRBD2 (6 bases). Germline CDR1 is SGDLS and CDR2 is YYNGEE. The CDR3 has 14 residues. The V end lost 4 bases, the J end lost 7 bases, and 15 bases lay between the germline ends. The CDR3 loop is CASSPRGGRNIQYF. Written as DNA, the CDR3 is TGTGCCAGCAGCCCAAGAGGAGGGCGGAACATTCAGTACTTC.

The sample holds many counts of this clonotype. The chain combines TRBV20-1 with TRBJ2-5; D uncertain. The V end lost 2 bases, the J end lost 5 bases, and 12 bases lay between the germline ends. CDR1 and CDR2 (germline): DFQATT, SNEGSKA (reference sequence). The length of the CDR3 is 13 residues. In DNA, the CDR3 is TGCAGTGCTAGACAACCCTCGGTGGAGACCCAGTACTTC. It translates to CSARQPSVETQYF.

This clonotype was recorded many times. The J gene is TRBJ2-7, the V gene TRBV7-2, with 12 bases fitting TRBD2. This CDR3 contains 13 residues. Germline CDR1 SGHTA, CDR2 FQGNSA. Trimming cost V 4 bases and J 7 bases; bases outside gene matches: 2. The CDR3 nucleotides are TGTGCCAGCAGCTGGGGACTAGCGGGTGAGCAGTACTTC. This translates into CASSWGLAGEQYF.

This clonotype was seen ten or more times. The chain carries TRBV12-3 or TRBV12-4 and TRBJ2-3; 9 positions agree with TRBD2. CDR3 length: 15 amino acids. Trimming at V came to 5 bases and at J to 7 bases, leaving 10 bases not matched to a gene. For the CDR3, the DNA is TGTGCCAGCAGTAAAAGGTCTAGCGGGACGTATACGCAGTATTTT. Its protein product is CASSKRSSGTYTQYF.

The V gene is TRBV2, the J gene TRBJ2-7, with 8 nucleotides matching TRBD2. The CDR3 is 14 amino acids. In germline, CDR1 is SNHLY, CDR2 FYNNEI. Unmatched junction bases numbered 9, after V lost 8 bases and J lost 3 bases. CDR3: CASGPGGLLYEQYF. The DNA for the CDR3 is TGTGCCAGCGGTCCGGGAGGGCTTCTCTACGAGCAGTACTTC.

CDR3 DNA: TGTGCCACCAGCCCAGCGACAGGGTCACAGCCCCAGCATTTT. It yields the protein CATSPATGSQPQHF. V and J are TRBV15 and TRBJ1-5, with 7 bases identical to TRBD1. CDR1 is LNHNV, CDR2 YYDKDF, per germline (reference sequence). V gave up 5 bases and J gave up 7 bases; unmatched junction bases: 8. The CDR3 length is 14 residues. The full variable domain, in which reference TRBV15 and TRBJ1-5 provide the parts outside the CDR3, is DAMVIQNPRYQVTQFGKPVTLSCSQTLNHNVMYWYQQKSSQAPKLLFHYYDKDFNNEADTPDNFQSRRPNTSFCFLDIRSPGLGDTAMYLCATSPATGSQPQHFGDGTRLSIL.

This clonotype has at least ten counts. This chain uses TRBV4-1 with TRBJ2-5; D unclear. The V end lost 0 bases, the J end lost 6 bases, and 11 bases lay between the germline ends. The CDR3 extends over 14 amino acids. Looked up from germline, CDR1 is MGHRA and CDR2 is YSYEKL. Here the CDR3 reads CASSQDSEVKTQYF. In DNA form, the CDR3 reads TGCGCCAGCAGCCAAGATTCCGAGGTAAAGACCCAGTACTTC.